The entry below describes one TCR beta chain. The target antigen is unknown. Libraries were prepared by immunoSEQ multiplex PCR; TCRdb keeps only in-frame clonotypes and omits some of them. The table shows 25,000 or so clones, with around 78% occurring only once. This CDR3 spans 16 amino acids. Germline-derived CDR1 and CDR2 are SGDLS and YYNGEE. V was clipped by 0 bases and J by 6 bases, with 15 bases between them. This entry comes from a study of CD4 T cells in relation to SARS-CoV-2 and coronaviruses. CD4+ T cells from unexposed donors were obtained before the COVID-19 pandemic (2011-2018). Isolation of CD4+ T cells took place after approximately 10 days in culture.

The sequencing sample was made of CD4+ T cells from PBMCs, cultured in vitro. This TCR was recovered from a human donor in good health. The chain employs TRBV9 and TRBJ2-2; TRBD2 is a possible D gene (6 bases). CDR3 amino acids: CASSVVGPGEAGELFF. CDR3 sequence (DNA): TGTGCCAGCAGCGTAGTTGGGCCTGGGGAGGCCGGGGAGCTGTTTTTT.